The rows below give T cell receptor beta chains drawn from one sample of a study of blood T cells in healthy people across ages. From the 5' RACE reads, TCRdb called clonotypes with MiXCR, one entry per CDR3 protein. This table holds a few hundred thousand distinct CDR3 sequences, 25% to 35% found once. This sample was also put to use in a study of T cells of mothers and their children.

Material: blood. The receptors derive from a boy younger than 10 in good health. Each CDR3 is given with its conserved first and last residue. Each record gives: D gene, clone size, V gene, J gene, CDR3 DNA, CDR3 protein. The D gene is left open where the match is weak. Clone size is stated in some rows and not others, as once, few, many or a class when expanded.

>.|many|TRBV2|TRBJ2-2
TGTGCCAGCAGTGGGGGACTGGGCACCGGGGAGCTGTTTTTT
CASSGGLGTGELFF
>.|few|TRBV7-6|TRBJ2-5
TGTGCCAGCAGCAACCCTTTTAGGGAGGGGGGGGAGACCCAGTACTTC
CASSNPFREGGETQYF
>.|.|TRBV7-8|TRBJ1-4
TGTGCCAGCAGCTTAGTGGGGGTAATGGAAAAACTGTTTTTT
CASSLVGVMEKLFF
>.|few|TRBV5-1|TRBJ2-7
TGCGCCAGCAGCCCCTCAGACGACTACGAGCAGTACTTC
CASSPSDDYEQYF
>.|.|TRBV7-2|TRBJ2-1
TGTGCCAGCAGCTCGGACTACTCCTACAATGAGCAGTTCTTC
CASSSDYSYNEQFF
>TRBD2|.|TRBV11-2|TRBJ2-1
TGTGCCAGCAGCGTTACTAGCGGGGGGGGTCTCTACAATGAGCAGTTCTTC
CASSVTSGGGLYNEQFF
>.|few|TRBV4-3|TRBJ1-2
TGCGCCAGCAGCCAAGGAGACGACCGGGATCCAAAGTATAACTATGGCTACACCTTC
CASSQGDDRDPKYNYGYTF
>TRBD1|.|TRBV6-2/TRBV6-3|TRBJ2-1
TGTGCCAGCAGTTATACCTTGGACAGGGATCATCAGGTTAGGGATGAGCAGTTCTTC
CASSYTLDRDHQVRDEQFF
>.|.|TRBV7-3|TRBJ1-1
TGTGCCAGCAGCTTAACCCGGGCAGAGAAAGCTTTCTTT
CASSLTRAEKAFF
>TRBD1|.|TRBV18|TRBJ2-1
TGTGCCAGCTCGCAACCGGGACAGGGTTACAATGAGCAGTTCTTC
CASSQPGQGYNEQFF
>.|.|TRBV10-3|TRBJ2-1
TGTGCCATCGGTGGACAGCTCTCCTACAATGAGCAGTTCTTC
CAIGGQLSYNEQFF
>.|few|TRBV7-9|TRBJ1-4
TGTGCCAGCAGCTCATGGGAATCAACTAATGAAAAACTGTTTTTT
CASSSWESTNEKLFF
>TRBD1|few|TRBV9|TRBJ1-6
TGTGCCAGCAGCCCGGGGACAGGGAGAGTGAATTCACCCCTCCACTTT
CASSPGTGRVNSPLHF
>TRBD1|.|TRBV6-2/TRBV6-3|TRBJ2-6
TGTGCCAGCAGCCCGGGACAGGGGGATTCTGGGGCCAACGTCCTGACTTTC
CASSPGQGDSGANVLTF
>TRBD2|.|TRBV27|TRBJ2-3
TGTGCCAGCAGTTTAAGTCGGGGTAGCGGGACCACAGATACGCAGTATTTT
CASSLSRGSGTTDTQYF
>TRBD2|.|TRBV5-1|TRBJ2-7
TGCGCCAGCAGCTTCAGAACTAGCGGGAGGGCCCTCGAGCAGTACTTC
CASSFRTSGRALEQYF
>TRBD2|.|TRBV18|TRBJ2-1
TGTGCCAGCTCCGAAAGACTAGCGGGAGTGGGTAATGAGCAGTTCTTC
CASSERLAGVGNEQFF
>.|.|TRBV18|TRBJ2-1
TGTGCCAGCTCACCACCGGTACTATACAATGAGCAGTTCTTC
CASSPPVLYNEQFF
>.|few|TRBV12-3/TRBV12-4|TRBJ2-2
TGTGCCAGCAGTTTTTGGGCCGCGAACACCGGGGAGCTGTTTTTT
CASSFWAANTGELFF
>TRBD1|few|TRBV7-9|TRBJ2-7
TGTGCCAGCAGCCCCCCCCTGGGACAGGACCACTCCTACGAGCAGTACTTC
CASSPPLGQDHSYEQYF
>.|few|TRBV24-1|TRBJ2-3
TGTGCCACCAGTGTGGGGGATTGGGATACGCAGTATTTT
CATSVGDWDTQYF
>TRBD2|.|TRBV29-1|TRBJ2-5
TGCAGCGTGCCGACTAGCGGGGGGGTAAGGGAGACCCAGTACTTC
CSVPTSGGVRETQYF
>TRBD2|.|TRBV10-3|TRBJ2-5
TGTGCCATCAAAGGGACTAGCGGCAATCAAGAGACCCAGTACTTC
CAIKGTSGNQETQYF
>.|.|TRBV27|TRBJ2-3
TGTGCCAGCAGTACCGTAGGCACAGATACGCAGTATTTT
CASSTVGTDTQYF
>.|.|TRBV19|TRBJ2-7
TGTGCCAGTAGTATCTCCGGGACCCCTGGTTTCTACGAGCAGTACTTC
CASSISGTPGFYEQYF
>.|.|TRBV7-9|TRBJ1-1
TGTGCCAGCAGCTTAGGTGGGGGGGACACTGAAGCTTTCTTT
CASSLGGGDTEAFF
>TRBD1|.|TRBV7-9|TRBJ2-7
TGTGCCAGCAGCTCAACGGACGGGACAGGGCAGGTCGAGCAGTACTTC
CASSSTDGTGQVEQYF
>TRBD2|.|TRBV7-2|TRBJ2-3
TGTGCCAGCCGACTAGCGGGGGGGAATACGCAGTATTTT
CASRLAGGNTQYF
>.|few|TRBV30|TRBJ2-7
TGTGCCTGGAGTCCGACCACTTACGAGCAGTACTTC
CAWSPTTYEQYF
>TRBD1|few|TRBV5-1|TRBJ2-4
TGCGCCAGCTCGACAGGGGATGCCAAAAACATTCAGTACTTC
CASSTGDAKNIQYF
>TRBD1|.|TRBV15|TRBJ2-3
TGTGCCACCAGCAAAAGGGACAGGGGCACAGATACGCAGTATTTT
CATSKRDRGTDTQYF
>.|.|TRBV14|TRBJ2-6
TGTGCCAGCAGCCAGCCCGGAAGCATAACCGGGGCCAACGTCCTGACTTTC
CASSQPGSITGANVLTF